Below are 27 T cell receptor beta chains sequenced from a single sample in a study of early T cells in non-severe SARS-CoV-2 infection. TCRdb processed the 5' RACE reads anew with MiXCR; each CDR3 protein has one entry. Here the sample spans some 30,000 distinct CDR3 sequences, approximately 5% being singletons. The material sequenced was whole blood. The source of these receptors is an adult who was a healthcare worker with PCR-confirmed SARS-CoV-2 infection or an uninfected control (not recorded which).

As to this clonotype: A read error may explain this, as a much larger clone is one base away. The chain employs TRBV6-1 and TRBJ2-2, with TRBD2 identical over 12 bases. The CDR3 spans 15 residues. CDR1 and CDR2 from the germline V gene are MNHNS and SASEGT. V lost 6 bases, J lost 3 bases, and 2 bases stayed unmatched. CDR3 in amino acids: CASRTSGGDTGELFF. CDR3 DNA sequence: TGTGCCAGCAGGACTAGCGGGGGAGACACCGGGGAGCTGTTTTTT.

There are many counts of this clonotype. CDR3: CATSTLAGGPYEQYF. The CDR3 coding sequence is TGTGCCACCTCAACGTTAGCGGGGGGACCCTACGAGCAGTACTTC. The genes are TRBV6-2 or TRBV6-3 and TRBJ2-7, with 10 bases that match TRBD2. Germline V gives CDR1 MNHEY, CDR2 SVGEGT. J was trimmed by 2 bases and V by 10 bases; bases with no gene match: 11. CDR3 length: 15 residues.

This clonotype showed up many times. The rearrangement joins TRBV5-4 to TRBJ2-1; 8 positions agree with TRBD2. Germline CDR1 SGHNT, CDR2 YYREEE (reference sequence). This CDR3 contains 15 residues. The V and J ends lost 6 bases and 2 bases, in that order; junction bases with no gene match: 7. Here the CDR3 DNA reads TGTGCCAGCATCCCCGGGGGGGGCACCTACAATGAGCAGTTCTTC. Protein sequence: CASIPGGGTYNEQFF.

This clonotype was seen a few times. This chain joins TRBV20-1 and TRBJ2-1, with 7 bases lining up with TRBD2. Germline values: CDR1 DFQATT, CDR2 SNEGSKA (reference sequence). Germline trimming cut 3 bases from V and 3 bases from J; bases unmatched to any gene: 5. This CDR3 has 14 amino acids. The CDR3 coding sequence is TGCAGTGCTAGGCTAGCGGTGGACTACAATGAGCAGTTCTTC. This gives the protein CSARLAVDYNEQFF.

The rearrangement joins TRBV28 to TRBJ1-4, with D possibly matching TRBD1 (5 bases). The CDR3 runs to 16 residues. Trimming removed 6 bases from V and 3 bases from J, with 17 bases in between. The V gene's germline CDR1 is MDHEN and CDR2 SYDVKM. CDR3 residues: CASRGGETLANEKLFF. In nucleotides, the CDR3 is TGTGCCAGCAGGGGGGGGGAGACCCTAGCTAATGAAAAACTGTTTTTT. The full variable domain, rest sourced from reference TRBV28 and TRBJ1-4, is DVKVTQSSRYLVKRTGEKVFLECVQDMDHENMFWYRQDPGLGLRLIYFSYDVKMKEKGDIPEGYSVSREKKERFSLILESASTNQTSMYLCASRGGETLANEKLFFGSGTQLSVL.

This clonotype was seen ten or more times. The chain is built from TRBV7-9 and TRBJ2-7, with 9 bases aligning to TRBD1. V lost 4 bases, J lost 0 bases, and 4 bases stayed unmatched. The CDR3 consists of 15 residues. Germline V lookup: CDR1 SEHNR, CDR2 FQNEAQ (reference sequence). The CDR3 protein is CASSWDRVSSYEQYF. CDR3 sequence (DNA): TGTGCCAGCAGCTGGGACAGGGTGTCCTCCTACGAGCAGTACTTC.

The sample holds a few counts of this clonotype. For the CDR3, the DNA is TGTGCCAGCAGTGGTTACAATGAGCAGTTCTTC. This codes for CASSGYNEQFF. The chain combines TRBV12-3 or TRBV12-4 with TRBJ2-1; no clear D. V dropped 5 bases and J dropped 4 bases, with 3 bases sitting between them. The CDR3 extends over 11 amino acids.

This clonotype was observed many times. The chain's CDR3 is CASISTVRGTEAFF. CDR3 nucleotides: TGTGCCAGCATCTCCACGGTAAGAGGGACTGAAGCTTTCTTT. This rearrangement joins TRBV3-1 to TRBJ1-1, with no clear D. The length of the CDR3 is 14 residues. The V gene's germline CDR1 is LGHDT and CDR2 YNNKEL (reference sequence). V was shortened by 7 bases and J by 5 bases, with 17 bases between the two germline ends.

In this sample, this clonotype turned up many times. J is TRBJ2-1 and V is TRBV14; D might be TRBD2 (5 bases). The CDR3 runs to 14 residues. The V end lost 5 bases, the J end lost 2 bases, and 10 bases lay between the germline ends. CDR1 is SGHDN, CDR2 FVKESK, per germline. The CDR3, as DNA: TGTGCCAGCAGCTCCCTAGCTACCTACAATGAGCAGTTCTTC. Translating it yields CASSSLATYNEQFF.

This clonotype was counted ten times or more. The CDR3 bases are TGTGCCAGCAGTTTAAGGGGTAGCAATCAGCCCCAGCATTTT. This encodes CASSLRGSNQPQHF. The chain couples TRBV12-3 or TRBV12-4 to TRBJ1-5; weak D call: TRBD1 (5 bases). The CDR3 spans 14 residues. Deletions cut 2 bases from V and 0 bases from J, with 5 bases between.

This clonotype was picked up many times. The chain recombines TRBV2 with TRBJ2-1; D might be TRBD1 or TRBD2, each matching 5 bases. Germline values: CDR1 SNHLY, CDR2 FYNNEI. The CDR3 runs to 15 residues. V was clipped by 5 bases and J by 4 bases, with 15 bases between them. The CDR3 DNA sequence: TGTGCCAGCAGTAGGGAAAAGGGACGTTACAATGAGCAGTTCTTC. This codes for CASSREKGRYNEQFF.

The rearrangement links TRBV5-1 to TRBJ1-1, with 9 positions matching TRBD1. The CDR3 is made up of 16 amino acids. Losses at the gene ends were 6 bases for V and 0 bases for J; bases not matched to a gene: 9. Per the germline V gene, CDR1 is SGHRS and CDR2 is YFSETQ. CDR3 DNA: TGCGCCAGCAACTATGGACAGGGGAGCATGAACACTGAAGCTTTCTTT. The encoded protein is CASNYGQGSMNTEAFF.

This clonotype was observed a single time. This may be a read error: a much more frequent sequence differs by one nucleotide. V and J are TRBV11-2 and TRBJ2-5; the D gene is possibly TRBD2 (5 bases). V lost 1 base and J 4 bases, leaving 13 bases between the germline ends. Germline V gene data show CDR1 as SGHAT and CDR2 as FQNNGV. The length of the CDR3 is 15 residues. The CDR3 DNA is TGTGCCAGCAGCTTAGCATGGGTAGGAGGAGAGACCCAGTACTTC. It codes for CASSLAWVGGETQYF. Full variable domain (remainder filled in from reference TRBV11-2 and TRBJ2-5): EAGVAQSPRYKIIEKRQSVAFWCNPISGHATLYWYQQILGQGPKLLIQFQNNGVVDDSQLPKDRFSAERLKGVDSTLKIQPAKLEDSAVYLCASSLAWVGGETQYFGPGTRLLVL.

In its sample, this clonotype was seen a few times. This chain joins TRBV20-1 and TRBJ2-7; D perhaps matches TRBD1 (6 bases). Germline CDR1 is DFQATT and CDR2 is SNEGSKA (reference sequence). The CDR3 has 12 amino acids. V was trimmed by 2 bases and J by 5 bases, leaving 10 bases between them. The CDR3 here is CSARRWDNEQYF. The CDR3 DNA reads as TGCAGTGCTAGAAGATGGGACAACGAGCAGTACTTC.

The sample holds many counts of this clonotype. CDR3 in amino acids: CASRFGGTYNEQFF. CDR3 nucleotide sequence: TGTGCCAGCAGGTTCGGGGGTACCTACAATGAGCAGTTCTTC. This chain uses TRBV7-2 with TRBJ2-1, with TRBD2 as a possible D gene (6 bases). In germline, CDR1 is SGHTA, CDR2 FQGNSA. V was shortened by 6 bases and J by 2 bases, with 11 bases between the two germline ends. The CDR3 has 14 residues.

This clonotype was detected many times. The V and J genes are TRBV5-6 and TRBJ2-1; 14 nucleotides match TRBD2. Trimming took 5 bases from V and 0 from J; bases not matched to a gene: 4. The CDR3 covers 17 residues. From germline, CDR1 is SGHDT and CDR2 YYEEEE. The chain's CDR3 is CASSPTSGGVSYNEQFF. The DNA for the CDR3 is TGTGCCAGCAGTCCGACTAGCGGGGGGGTCTCCTACAATGAGCAGTTCTTC.

This clonotype was recorded at least ten times. V and J are TRBV5-5 and TRBJ2-1; D unclear. V was clipped by 1 base and J by 2 bases, with 4 bases between them. This CDR3 comprises 13 residues. Germline CDR1 reads SGHKS; CDR2 reads YYEKEE (reference sequence). DNA of the CDR3: TGTGCCAGCAGCTTGATCCCCTACAATGAGCAGTTCTTC. This encodes CASSLIPYNEQFF.

By sample share, this clonotype is medium-sized. V and J are TRBV10-2 and TRBJ2-7; D is uncertain. The V gene lost 6 bases and the J gene lost 3 bases, with 9 bases spanning the gap. The CDR3 covers 12 residues. The germline gives CDR1 WSHSY, CDR2 SAAADI. The CDR3 DNA is TGCGCCAGCAGCGCCGACCGCTACGAGCAGTACTTC. Its protein product is CASSADRYEQYF.

This clonotype was seen at least ten times. The gene calls are TRBV7-9 and TRBJ1-4; TRBD1 aligns across 12 bases. The germline gives CDR1 SEHNR, CDR2 FQNEAQ (reference sequence). V was clipped by 3 bases and J by 8 bases; unmatched bases: 4. The CDR3 extends over 15 amino acids. CDR3 DNA sequence: TGTGCCAGCAGCTTCGGGACAGGGGGCGGCGAAAAACTGTTTTTT. Translation gives CASSFGTGGGEKLFF. The variable domain in full, with the rest retrieved from reference TRBV7-9 and TRBJ1-4, is DTGVSQNPRHKITKRGQNVTFRCDPISEHNRLYWYRQTLGQGPEFLTYFQNEAQLEKSRLLSDRFSAERPKGSFSTLEIQRTEQGDSAMYLCASSFGTGGGEKLFFGSGTQLSVL.

As for this clonotype: This may be a read error, as it is one base from a much larger clone. V gene TRBV7-2 combines with J gene TRBJ2-2; no definite D call. Germline V gene data show CDR1 as SGHTA and CDR2 as FQGNSA. The CDR3 has 14 residues. In nucleotides, the CDR3 is TGTGCCAGCAGCCCCCGAACTACTACCGAGGAGCTGTTTTTT. Translating it yields CASSPRTTTEELFF.

This sequence joins TRBV5-4 and TRBJ2-7; D remains ambiguous. V dropped 5 bases and J dropped 2 bases, with 11 bases sitting between them. Germline V CDR1 and CDR2: SGHNT, YYREEE (reference sequence). The CDR3 runs 13 residues. CDR3 nucleotides: TGTGCCAGCAGGAACGGGCCCGCCTACGAGCAGTACTTC. This translates into CASRNGPAYEQYF.

This clonotype was detected many times. At one boundary the junction diverges from the germline segment, which might be a read error. The rearrangement links TRBV6-1 to TRBJ1-1; D is ambiguous. The CDR3 has 14 residues. Germline V CDR1 and CDR2: MNHNS, SASEGT. The CDR3 protein is CASSEAPDNTEALF. The CDR3 DNA is TGTGCCAGCAGTGAAGCGCCGGATAACACTGAAGCTTTATTT.

Many counts were recorded for this clonotype. This chain uses TRBV7-9 with TRBJ1-2, with D uncertain. Germline V CDR1 and CDR2: SEHNR, FQNEAQ (reference sequence). V was pared by 3 bases and J by 2 bases, with 7 bases between. The CDR3 is 13 amino acids. The CDR3 region has the DNA TGTGCCAGCAGCTTTGAGTGGAACTATGGCTACACCTTC. Protein product: CASSFEWNYGYTF.

This clonotype was counted at least ten times. The V gene is TRBV4-2, the J gene TRBJ2-1, with TRBD2 as a possible D gene (5 bases). CDR1 and CDR2 (germline): LGHNA, YNFKEQ. V shed 4 bases and J shed 4 bases, with 17 bases lying between them. The CDR3 contains 16 residues. The CDR3 DNA follows: TGTGCCAGCAGCCCCCTCCCAGCGGAGTCTTACAATGAGCAGTTCTTC. Translated: CASSPLPAESYNEQFF.

This clonotype was recorded many times. The J gene is TRBJ1-4, the V gene TRBV5-1; 8 bases match TRBD1. Trimming at V came to 4 bases and at J to 5 bases, leaving 4 bases not matched to a gene. From germline, CDR1 is SGHRS and CDR2 YFSETQ. CDR3 size: 14 residues. This CDR3 reads CASSQDRENEKLFF. The DNA of the CDR3 is TGCGCCAGCAGCCAGGACAGGGAGAATGAAAAACTGTTTTTT.

This clonotype has only a few counts. V is TRBV12-3 or TRBV12-4 and J is TRBJ1-3, with no clear D. The CDR3 has 14 residues. Trimming took off 7 bases at V and 0 bases at J, with 10 bases between the two ends. CDR3 sequence: CASKEQRSGNTIYF. CDR3 coding DNA: TGTGCCAGCAAGGAACAGCGCTCTGGAAACACCATATATTTT.

This clonotype was recorded at least ten times. The chain combines TRBV7-9 with TRBJ2-3; 11 nucleotides agree with TRBD1. From germline, CDR1 is SEHNR and CDR2 FQNEAQ (reference sequence). CDR3 length: 15 residues. The junction had 6 bases not matched to a gene; V was cut back by 5 bases and J by 5 bases. The CDR3 DNA reads as TGTGCCAGCAGCCCGGGACAGGGGGAGGAAGATACGCAGTATTTT. As protein: CASSPGQGEEDTQYF.